These 30 T cell receptor beta chains came from one sample sequenced in a study of immune characterization of retroperitoneal liposarcoma. TCRdb ran MiXCR on the PCR reads and lists one entry per CDR3 protein. The sample carries almost 8,500 distinct CDR3 sequences, roughly two fifths recorded once. The sequenced sample consisted of tumor tissue. All receptors derive from a male donor with retroperitoneal liposarcoma.

The rearrangement joins TRBV11-1 to TRBJ2-3, with 11 bases identical to TRBD2. The CDR3 consists of 17 residues. Germline lookup yields CDR1 SGHAT and CDR2 FQDESV (reference sequence). The V segment lost 5 bases and the J segment 1 base; nucleotides outside the gene matches: 8. In DNA, the CDR3 is TGTGCCAGCAGCGACGCCAATAGCGGGAGGGGCACAGATACGCAGTATTTT. Translation gives CASSDANSGRGTDTQYF. Variable domain in full (rest from reference TRBV11-1 and TRBJ2-3): EAEVAQSPRYKITEKSQAVAFWCDPISGHATLYWYRQILGQGPELLVQFQDESVVDDSQLPKDRFSAERLKGVDSTLKIQPAELGDSAMYLCASSDANSGRGTDTQYFGPGTRLTVL.

This clonotype has a handful of counts. The chain links TRBV28 to TRBJ2-5; 9 bases fit TRBD1. TRBJ2-7 explains the end of the DNA better; the J call may be wrong. Germline V gives CDR1 MDHEN, CDR2 SYDVKM. The CDR3 runs 13 residues. This chain's CDR3 is CATITGGAHEQYF. The DNA for the CDR3 is TGTGCCACCATTACAGGGGGCGCCCACGAGCAGTACTTC.

The V call is TRBV7-3, the J call TRBJ2-5; D gene unclear. This CDR3 is 15 amino acids long. CDR1 and CDR2 (germline): SGHTA, FQGTGA. Between the trimmed V and J ends, which lost 0 bases and 1 base, there was a span of 9 bases. CDR3 amino acids: CASSLTAEPQETQYF. Written as DNA, the CDR3 is TGTGCCAGCAGCTTAACGGCAGAGCCCCAAGAGACCCAGTACTTC.

The V call is TRBV6-1, the J call TRBJ2-1, with TRBD2 matching over 10 bases. The CDR3 is 18 amino acids. The germline CDR1 and CDR2 sequences are MNHNS and SASEGT. V shed 6 bases and J 13 bases; nucleotides not matched to a gene: 24. CDR3 nucleotides: TGTGCCAGCAGCCCCGGACTAGCGGCAATTTCGGGCCAAGAGACCCAGTTCTTC. Protein sequence: CASSPGLAAISGQETQFF.

This sequence joins TRBV12-3 or TRBV12-4 and TRBJ2-1, with 9 bases fitting TRBD2. V was pared by 5 bases and J by 8 bases, with 10 bases of the junction left unmatched. The CDR3 extends over 15 amino acids. CDR3 coding DNA: TGTGCCAGCAGTCTGACGGGCGGGGGGGCCTATGAGCAGTTCTTC. Translated, it gives CASSLTGGGAYEQFF.

V usage is TRBV6-1 and J usage is TRBJ2-2; D unclear. CDR1 MNHNS and CDR2 SASEGT come from the germline V gene. V lost 6 bases, J lost 1 base, and 15 bases lay in between. This CDR3 is built from 16 residues. The CDR3: CASSRDNWGNTGELFF. The CDR3 DNA sequence: TGTGCCAGCAGCCGCGACAACTGGGGGAACACCGGGGAGCTGTTTTTT.

This clonotype is medium-sized (0.01 to 0.1%) by share. The chain uses TRBV7-2 and TRBJ2-3; D may be TRBD1 (7 bases). Per germline, CDR1 SGHTA and CDR2 FQGNSA. Trimming took off 5 bases at V and 4 bases at J, with 22 bases between the two ends. The CDR3 covers 17 residues. DNA for the CDR3: TGTGCCAGCAGCGGGTTAGGGGGCGGGATGCGATCAGATACGCAGTATTTT. Its protein product is CASSGLGGGMRSDTQYF.

V usage is TRBV10-1 and J usage is TRBJ1-4; TRBD1 agrees at 11 bases. Trimming took 0 bases from V and 7 from J; bases not matched to a gene: 7. The CDR3 spans 17 residues. Per germline, CDR1 WNHNN and CDR2 SYGVQD (reference sequence). The CDR3: CASSESRTGGLGEKLFF. CDR3 bases: TGCGCCAGCAGTGAGTCACGGACAGGGGGCTTGGGTGAAAAACTGTTTTTT.

The chain employs TRBV6-2 or TRBV6-3 and TRBJ1-5; D is unclear. This CDR3 spans 14 amino acids. Germline assignment: CDR1 MNHEY and CDR2 SVGEGT. The ends were cut back, 6 bases at V and 4 bases at J, with 13 bases in the middle. The CDR3 is CASSAGMWNQPQHF. CDR3 DNA sequence: TGTGCCAGCAGCGCTGGGATGTGGAATCAGCCCCAGCATTTT.

This clonotype was seen a single time. The gene calls are TRBV27 and TRBJ2-5; 13 bases are a match to TRBD2. The CDR3 contains 15 residues. Germline trimming cut 5 bases from V and 5 bases from J; bases unmatched to any gene: 5. Germline V gene data show CDR1 as MNHEY and CDR2 as SMNVEV (reference sequence). The CDR3 here is CASSQLAGGQETQYF. Written as DNA, the CDR3 is TGTGCCAGCAGTCAACTAGCGGGAGGGCAGGAGACCCAGTACTTC.

This rearrangement joins TRBV27 to TRBJ2-1; no reliable D call. V was cut by 2 bases and J by 8 bases, with 10 bases left in between. This CDR3 spans 13 amino acids. Germline CDR1 is MNHEY and CDR2 is SMNVEV (reference sequence). The CDR3 is CASSLGLHDEQFF. The DNA of the CDR3 is TGTGCCAGCAGTTTAGGCCTCCACGATGAGCAGTTCTTC.

By share of the sample, this clonotype is medium-sized. The chain couples TRBV12-3 or TRBV12-4 to TRBJ2-2, with a weak D call TRBD1 (5 bases). CDR3 size: 15 residues. Deletions cut 1 base from V and 6 bases from J, with 12 bases between. The CDR3 loop reads CASSLVGVQAGELFF. The CDR3, as DNA: TGTGCCAGCAGTTTAGTAGGGGTACAGGCCGGGGAGCTGTTTTTT.

Only a few counts were recorded for this clonotype. The J gene is TRBJ2-5, the V gene TRBV7-2, with 8 bases matching TRBD2. CDR1 and CDR2 from the germline V gene are SGHTA and FQGNSA. V was clipped by 1 base and J by 4 bases; unmatched bases: 11. CDR3 length: 17 residues. CDR3 region: CASSLGGTLGGAETQYF. The CDR3 region has the DNA TGTGCCAGCAGCTTAGGGGGCACTCTCGGGGGGGCAGAGACCCAGTACTTC.

The V and J genes are TRBV6-1 and TRBJ2-3; D gene ambiguous. The CDR3 totals 12 residues. The germline V gene has CDR1 MNHNS and CDR2 SASEGT. Trimming removed 2 bases from V and 6 bases from J, with 6 bases in between. The DNA for the CDR3 is TGTGCCAGCAGTGAACCACCTGATACGCAGTATTTT. Amino acid sequence: CASSEPPDTQYF.

This clonotype was seen more than once but under ten times. The chain joins TRBV7-2 to TRBJ2-3, with a possible D match to TRBD2 (6 bases). The V end was cut by 7 bases, the J end by 5 bases, with 16 bases between. Looked up from germline, CDR1 is SGHTA and CDR2 is FQGNSA. The CDR3 is 14 amino acids. CDR3 bases: TGTGCCAGCACCTTTAGCGGAGGCGTAGATACGCAGTATTTT. Translation gives CASTFSGGVDTQYF.

This clonotype was counted between two and nine times. The V call is TRBV6-1, the J call TRBJ2-1; a possible D gene is TRBD2 (6 bases). The J call is in doubt because the DNA end fits TRBJ2-5 better. From germline, CDR1 is MNHNS and CDR2 SASEGT. This CDR3 spans 16 amino acids. This CDR3 reads CASSTPSRGGRETQYF. In nucleotides, the CDR3 is TGTGCCAGCAGCACGCCCTCGCGCGGAGGGAGGGAGACCCAGTACTTC.

This rearrangement joins TRBV6-1 to TRBJ2-5; perhaps D is TRBD1 or TRBD2 (6 bases each). The assigned J gene may be wrong: the sequence end matches TRBJ2-7 better. This CDR3 region has 15 residues. Germline loops: CDR1 MNHNS, CDR2 SASEGT. CDR3 region: CASSEAMGGWYEQYF. As DNA, the CDR3 is TGTGCCAGCAGTGAAGCAATGGGGGGCTGGTACGAGCAGTACTTC.

This clonotype was counted between two and nine times. The J gene is TRBJ1-5, the V gene TRBV6-1; a weak D match, TRBD1 (5 bases). Germline V lookup: CDR1 MNHNS, CDR2 SASEGT. The CDR3 totals 15 residues. The V and J ends lost 8 bases and 7 bases respectively, with 21 bases between them. DNA of the CDR3: TGTGCCAGCGCCCGGGGGACTTCCTCGAGCCAGCCCCAGCATTTT. Amino acids: CASARGTSSSQPQHF.

The chain is built from TRBV12-3 or TRBV12-4 and TRBJ2-1, with 11 nucleotides matching TRBD2. J gave up 1 base and V 5 bases, and 7 bases lay outside the gene matches. The CDR3 runs to 17 residues. The CDR3 loop is CASSTAGTSGSYNEQFF. The CDR3 coding sequence is TGTGCCAGCAGTACCGCCGGGACTAGCGGTTCCTACAATGAGCAGTTCTTC.

The sample holds a few counts of this clonotype. The rearrangement uses TRBV7-2 and TRBJ2-1; D is ambiguous. Germline assignment: CDR1 SGHTA and CDR2 FQGNSA. The CDR3 extends over 14 amino acids. V lost 0 bases and J lost 5, with 8 bases in between. CDR3 sequence: CASSLAHRNNEQFF. The CDR3 DNA is TGTGCCAGCAGCTTAGCCCATAGGAACAATGAGCAGTTCTTC.

By sample share, this clonotype is medium-sized. A read error may produce the germline difference seen at one junction end. The chain employs TRBV7-7 and TRBJ2-3; 9 nucleotides line up with TRBD2. Germline lookup yields CDR1 SSHAT and CDR2 FNYEAQ (reference sequence). The CDR3 totals 17 residues. DNA of the CDR3: TGTGCTAGCAGCTCCAGGCTAGCGGGGTTCAGCACAGATACGCAGTATTTT. Translation: CASSSRLAGFSTDTQYF.

This clonotype was seen a handful of times. The J gene is TRBJ2-1, the V gene TRBV7-2, with D maybe TRBD1 (5 bases). The J call is in doubt because the DNA end fits TRBJ2-7 better. Germline lookup yields CDR1 SGHTA and CDR2 FQGNSA. This CDR3 contains 12 residues. The CDR3, as DNA: TGTGCCAGCAGCCAGAGCAGGGTGGAGCAGTACTTC. This encodes CASSQSRVEQYF.

In regard to this clonotype: The junction and the germline gene differ at one end; a read error may be behind it. J is TRBJ2-1 and V is TRBV6-1; D not resolved. The length of the CDR3 is 13 residues. CDR1 MNHNS and CDR2 SASEGT come from the germline V gene. This CDR3 reads CASNRQSYKEQFF. CDR3 DNA sequence: TGTGCCAGCAATCGTCAAAGCTACAAGGAGCAGTTCTTC.

This clonotype was picked up a small number of times. V and J are TRBV10-1 and TRBJ2-3, with TRBD2 identical over 9 bases. The DNA end is a closer match to TRBJ2-1, so the J assignment may be wrong. CDR1 and CDR2 (germline): WNHNN, SYGVQD (reference sequence). This CDR3 is 14 amino acids long. DNA of the CDR3: TGCGCCAGCAGTTATGGGACTAGCAGGAATGAGCAGTTCTTC. Protein sequence: CASSYGTSRNEQFF.

The table lists this clonotype with a few counts. CDR3 sequence (DNA): TGTGCCAGCAGCTCTGGGACTAGCGGGAGACTCAATGAGCAGTACTTC. This encodes CASSSGTSGRLNEQYF. The genes are TRBV7-2 and TRBJ2-5; 14 positions agree with TRBD2. The CDR3 covers 16 residues. V lost 4 bases, J lost 11 bases, and 12 bases stayed unmatched. Germline assignment: CDR1 SGHTA and CDR2 FQGNSA.

This rearrangement joins TRBV10-1 to TRBJ2-4, with a weak D call TRBD2 (6 bases). V lost 2 bases and J 11 bases, leaving 16 bases between the germline ends. Germline V gene lookup returns CDR1 WNHNN and CDR2 SYGVQD (reference sequence). The CDR3 covers 14 residues. The CDR3 sequence: CASSEMRSGGFQYF. Here the CDR3 DNA reads TGCGCCAGCAGTGAGATGCGGAGCGGAGGGTTTCAGTACTTC.

The chain carries TRBV7-2 and TRBJ1-1; D ambiguous. From germline, CDR1 is SGHTA and CDR2 FQGNSA. The CDR3 loop spans 11 amino acids. The V end lost 2 bases, the J end lost 4 bases, and 2 bases lay between the germline ends. DNA of the CDR3: TGTGCCAGCAGCTTATTCACTGAAGCTTTCTTT. As protein: CASSLFTEAFF.

The gene calls are TRBV6-6 and TRBJ2-1, with 12 nucleotides matching TRBD2. J gave up 13 bases and V 2 bases, and 15 bases lay outside the gene matches. This CDR3 contains 17 residues. Germline values: CDR1 MNHNY, CDR2 SVGAGI (reference sequence). The CDR3: CASSYILLAGGPKTQFF. In DNA, the CDR3 is TGTGCCAGCAGTTACATCCTTCTAGCGGGGGGGCCAAAGACCCAGTTCTTC.

The V and J genes are TRBV27 and TRBJ1-2; D perhaps matches TRBD1 (6 bases). In germline, CDR1 is MNHEY, CDR2 SMNVEV (reference sequence). Trimming removed 0 bases from V and 6 bases from J, with 8 bases in between. The CDR3 totals 13 residues. The CDR3 region has the DNA TGTGCCAGCAGTTTATCGGGGGCCAATGGCTACACCTTC. Protein sequence: CASSLSGANGYTF.

In its sample, this clonotype was seen a few times. The V and J genes are TRBV7-8 and TRBJ2-5; perhaps TRBD1 as D (6 bases). The end of the DNA aligns better with TRBJ2-7, so the J call may be wrong. CDR1 and CDR2 from the germline V gene are SGHVS and FQNEAQ. CDR3 length: 13 amino acids. For the CDR3, the DNA is TGTGCCAGCAGCTCCGGGGACAACTACGAGCAGTACTTC. Its translation is CASSSGDNYEQYF.